This TCR beta chain was observed in a study of CD8+ T cells in alopecia areata. Study background: Treatment comprised oral tofacitinib, 5 to 10 mg twice daily, in treated patients.

Individuals with alopecia areata gave both lesional scalp punch biopsies and peripheral blood for collection. The CDR3 sequence is 16 residues long. Germline V gene data show CDR1 as MGHRA and CDR2 as YSYEKL. Trimming cost V 4 bases and J 0 bases, with 14 bases left between them. It was cDNA, reverse transcribed from extracted RNA, that served as the sequencing template. Assay used: immunoSEQ multiplex PCR; TCRdb lists only in-frame clones, some missing. The sample records almost 250,000 clones, roughly two thirds being singletons. A word on this clone: Its cognate antigen is unknown.

Study results and caveats: Affected scalp, especially in alopecia totalis/universalis, had a higher clonality than normal scalp did. Mice gave a clearer picture of TCR sharing than patients did, possibly for HLA-related reasons.

V usage is TRBV4-1 and J usage is TRBJ2-3, with D possibly matching TRBD1 (6 bases). The sample consisted of CD4+ T cells sorted from blood, taken at week 0. The sequence was collected from a human donor with alopecia areata. The DNA of the CDR3 is TGCGCCAGCAGCCCAGACACAGGGTCGAGCACAGATACGCAGTATTTT. It yields the protein CASSPDTGSSTDTQYF.